This T cell receptor beta chain was identified in a study of response to subunit inactivated influenza vaccine. Study findings and constraints: It was suggested by the authors that few new T cells are recruited by each seasonal influenza vaccination.

TCRdb analysed the RT-PCR reads with MiXCR anew, one entry per CDR3 protein. The table lists 700,000 to 900,000 distinct CDR3 sequences, 21% of them singletons. Concerning this clonotype: What it recognizes is unknown.

V was cut by 1 base and J by 6 bases, with 12 bases left in between. The CDR3 has 15 amino acids. Germline CDR1 is SEHNR and CDR2 is FQNEAQ (reference sequence). Sequencing used PBMCs from blood, obtained 4 to 6 days after vaccination. The genes are TRBV7-9 and TRBJ2-2; D is unclear. This clonotype originated in a man aged 45-60 years who received an inactivated influenza vaccine. The CDR3 protein is CASSLGVLSSGELFF. The CDR3 bases are TGTGCCAGCAGCTTAGGGGTCCTGAGTTCCGGGGAGCTGTTTTTT.